This TCR beta chain stems from a study of breast tumors, draining lymph nodes, adjacent tissues. Breast cancer patients provided tissue from their axillary draining lymph nodes. Study conclusions and caveats: Tumor repertoires ranked between lymph nodes and nontumor tissue in diversity, with V and J gene preferences. Data fit most tumor T cells coming from lymph node, expanding in tumor. Data only fit, rather than demonstrated, lymph node origin of most tumor T cells. Luminal-like breast cancer showed significantly greater tumor-nontumor repertoire similarity than basal-like breast cancer did.

TCRdb analysed the multiplex PCR reads with MiXCR anew, one entry per CDR3 protein. The profile shows nearly 200,000 distinct CDR3 sequences, around a third of them singletons. CDR1 and CDR2 (germline): SGHVS, FQNEAQ. V lost 5 bases and J lost 7, with 20 bases in between. This CDR3 is 15 amino acids long. This clonotype showed up many times. The antigen remains undetermined. The sequenced sample was axillary lymph node tissue. The chain carries TRBV7-8 and TRBJ1-2; unclear D gene. This TCR was sampled from a female donor with breast cancer. Some clones in this sample may be carry-over from other donors' samples. The CDR3 sequence: CASSERQAERGGYTF. In DNA form, the CDR3 reads TGTGCCAGCAGCGAACGACAAGCGGAGCGAGGTGGCTACACCTTC.